These T cell receptor beta chains were read from a single sample in a study of T cells during gluten challenge in celiac disease. MiXCR, applied by TCRdb to the single-cell sequencing reads, yields one record per CDR3 protein. The sample totals approximately 90 distinct CDR3 sequences. Sequenced material: gluten-specific CD4+ T cells sorted from the duodenum using tetramers, taken at baseline or on day 14 of gluten challenge (not recorded which). These receptors originate from a male donor with celiac disease. CDR3s include the opening cysteine and the closing phenylalanine or tryptophan. D genes are given only for firm matches. Some rows have no size entry. The others give once, few or many, or a class for an expanded clone.

CDR3: CASSWAILRTEAFF; DNA: TGTGCCAGCAGCTGGGCGATCCTACGGACTGAAGCTTTCTTT; D: -; size: -; J: TRBJ1-1; V: TRBV2
CDR3: CASRPRGAPPYEQYF; DNA: TGTGCCAGCAGGCCCAGGGGGGCGCCTCCCTACGAGCAGTACTTC; D: -; size: -; J: TRBJ2-7; V: TRBV12-3/TRBV12-4
CDR3: CASSFRSFDTQYF; DNA: TGTGCCAGCAGCTTCAGGAGTTTTGATACGCAGTATTTT; D: -; size: -; J: TRBJ2-3; V: TRBV7-3
CDR3: CSLLHLGPDSPLHF; DNA: TGCAGTCTCCTTCACCTGGGGCCCGATTCACCCCTCCACTTT; D: -; size: -; J: TRBJ1-6; V: TRBV20-1
CDR3: CASSPASTQGEKLFF; DNA: TGTGCCAGCAGTCCCGCATCCACACAGGGAGAAAAACTGTTTTTT; D: -; size: -; J: TRBJ1-4; V: TRBV5-5
CDR3: CASSFGTTGELFF; DNA: TGTGCCAGCAGCTTTGGGACCACCGGGGAGCTGTTTTTT; D: -; size: -; J: TRBJ2-2; V: TRBV5-6
CDR3: CSVWTGFNEQFF; DNA: TGCAGCGTCTGGACAGGCTTCAATGAGCAGTTCTTC; D: TRBD1; size: -; J: TRBJ2-1; V: TRBV29-1
CDR3: CASSPLAVGDTQYF; DNA: TGTGCCAGCAGCCCCTTGGCGGTCGGGGATACGCAGTATTTT; D: -; size: -; J: TRBJ2-3; V: TRBV7-7
CDR3: CASSHRQFGNTIYF; DNA: TGTGCCAGCAGCCACAGACAGTTTGGAAACACCATATATTTT; D: -; size: -; J: TRBJ1-3; V: TRBV4-2
CDR3: CSVGAGSETQYF; DNA: TGCAGCGTTGGGGCAGGCTCAGAGACCCAGTACTTC; D: -; size: -; J: TRBJ2-5; V: TRBV29-1
CDR3: CASRPSSGGSFATQYF; DNA: TGCGCCAGCAGACCTAGTTCTGGCGGGAGCTTCGCGACCCAGTACTTC; D: TRBD2; size: hyperexpanded; J: TRBJ2-5; V: TRBV5-1
CDR3: CASSRLRGSGIDEQYF; DNA: TGCGCCAGCAGCCGCCTACGAGGGTCAGGGATCGACGAGCAGTACTTC; D: -; size: -; J: TRBJ2-7; V: TRBV4-3
CDR3: CASSQRGSPLYGYTF; DNA: TGTGCCAGCAGCCAAAGGGGATCCCCTCTCTATGGCTACACCTTC; D: -; size: -; J: TRBJ1-2; V: TRBV3-1
CDR3: CASSLDPWGSPLHF; DNA: TGTGCCAGCAGCTTAGACCCCTGGGGTTCACCCCTCCACTTT; D: -; size: -; J: TRBJ1-6; V: TRBV7-3
CDR3: CASSLTGWDSPLHF; DNA: TGTGCCAGCAGCCTGACAGGGTGGGATTCACCCCTCCACTTT; D: TRBD1; size: few; J: TRBJ1-6; V: TRBV7-3
CDR3: CASSLRTGGDTQYF; DNA: TGTGCCAGCAGCTTACGGACAGGGGGGGATACGCAGTATTTT; D: TRBD1; size: hyperexpanded; J: TRBJ2-3; V: TRBV7-2
CDR3: CATSRDQTSLSKGNTGELFF; DNA: TGTGCCACCAGCAGAGATCAGACTAGCTTATCTAAAGGGAACACCGGGGAGCTGTTTTTT; D: TRBD2; size: -; J: TRBJ2-2; V: TRBV15
CDR3: CACSIGTSGETQYF; DNA: TGTGCCTGTAGTATCGGGACTAGTGGAGAGACCCAGTACTTC; D: TRBD2; size: -; J: TRBJ2-5; V: TRBV19
CDR3: CASSVRGWETQYF; DNA: TGTGCCAGCAGTGTTAGGGGCTGGGAGACCCAGTACTTC; D: -; size: large; J: TRBJ2-5; V: TRBV7-2
CDR3: CSASGGGAWEQFF; DNA: TGCAGTGCTAGTGGCGGGGGGGCCTGGGAGCAGTTCTTC; D: TRBD2; size: -; J: TRBJ2-1; V: TRBV20-1
CDR3: CASSKGGGNQPQHF; DNA: TGTGCCAGCAGTAAGGGAGGAGGCAATCAGCCCCAGCATTTT; D: -; size: once; J: TRBJ1-5; V: TRBV7-9
CDR3: CSVAFQETQYF; DNA: TGCAGCGTAGCGTTCCAAGAGACCCAGTACTTC; D: -; size: medium-sized; J: TRBJ2-5; V: TRBV29-1
CDR3: CASSFSTVGELFF; DNA: TGTGCCAGCAGCTTTTCAACGGTCGGGGAGCTGTTTTTT; D: -; size: hyperexpanded; J: TRBJ2-2; V: TRBV5-6
CDR3: CASSLGAGWDSPLHF; DNA: TGCGCCAGCAGCTTGGGTGCAGGGTGGGATTCACCCCTCCACTTT; D: -; size: hyperexpanded; J: TRBJ1-6; V: TRBV5-1
CDR3: CSAFQGGDTEAFF; DNA: TGCAGTGCGTTCCAGGGTGGGGACACTGAAGCTTTCTTT; D: -; size: hyperexpanded; J: TRBJ1-1; V: TRBV20-1
CDR3: CASSVGLAGETQYF; DNA: TGTGCCAGTAGTGTCGGACTAGCGGGAGAGACCCAGTACTTC; D: TRBD2; size: -; J: TRBJ2-5; V: TRBV19
CDR3: CAISGGSYEQYF; DNA: TGTGCCATCTCAGGGGGGTCCTACGAGCAGTACTTC; D: -; size: -; J: TRBJ2-7; V: TRBV9
CDR3: CASSITQNTEAFF; DNA: TGCGCCAGCAGCATCACTCAGAACACTGAAGCTTTCTTT; D: -; size: hyperexpanded; J: TRBJ1-1; V: TRBV5-1
CDR3: CASSWGAYNEQFF; DNA: TGTGCCAGCAGCTGGGGGGCCTACAATGAGCAGTTCTTC; D: -; size: hyperexpanded; J: TRBJ2-1; V: TRBV7-6